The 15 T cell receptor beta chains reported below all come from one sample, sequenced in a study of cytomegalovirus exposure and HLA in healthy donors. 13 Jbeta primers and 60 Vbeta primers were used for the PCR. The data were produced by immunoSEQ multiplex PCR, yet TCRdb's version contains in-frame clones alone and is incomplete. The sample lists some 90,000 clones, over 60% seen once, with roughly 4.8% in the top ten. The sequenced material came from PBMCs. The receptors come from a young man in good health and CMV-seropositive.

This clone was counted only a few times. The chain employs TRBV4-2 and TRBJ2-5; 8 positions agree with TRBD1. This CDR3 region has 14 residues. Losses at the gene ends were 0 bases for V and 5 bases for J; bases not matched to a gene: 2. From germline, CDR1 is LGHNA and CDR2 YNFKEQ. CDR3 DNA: TGTGCCAGCAGCCAAGAACACAGGGGGGAGACCCAGTACTTC. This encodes CASSQEHRGETQYF.

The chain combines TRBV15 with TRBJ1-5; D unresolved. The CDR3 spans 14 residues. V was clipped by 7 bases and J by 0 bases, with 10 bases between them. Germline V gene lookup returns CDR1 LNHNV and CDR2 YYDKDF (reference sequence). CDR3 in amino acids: CATMDFSSNQPQHF. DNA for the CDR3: TGTGCCACCATGGACTTTTCTAGCAATCAGCCCCAGCATTTT.

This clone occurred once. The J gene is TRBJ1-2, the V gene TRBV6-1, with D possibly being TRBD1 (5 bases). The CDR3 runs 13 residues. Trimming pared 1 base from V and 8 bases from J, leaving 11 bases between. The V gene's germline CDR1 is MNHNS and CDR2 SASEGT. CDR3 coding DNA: TGTGCCAGCAGTGAAGGCCAGGCAGGGGGCTACACCTTC. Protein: CASSEGQAGGYTF.

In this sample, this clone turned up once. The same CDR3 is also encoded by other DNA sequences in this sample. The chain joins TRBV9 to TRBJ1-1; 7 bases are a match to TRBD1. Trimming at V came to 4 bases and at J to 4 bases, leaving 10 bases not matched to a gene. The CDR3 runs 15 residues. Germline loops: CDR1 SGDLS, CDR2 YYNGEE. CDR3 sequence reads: CASSPQTGVGTEAFF. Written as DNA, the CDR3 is TGTGCCAGCAGCCCCCAAACAGGGGTGGGCACTGAAGCTTTCTTT.

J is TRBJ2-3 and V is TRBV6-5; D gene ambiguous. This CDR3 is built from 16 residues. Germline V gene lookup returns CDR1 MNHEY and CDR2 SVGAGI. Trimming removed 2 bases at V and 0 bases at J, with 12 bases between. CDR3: CASSYGSLTSTDTQYF. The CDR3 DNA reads TGTGCCAGCAGTTACGGTAGCTTGACTAGCACAGATACGCAGTATTTT.

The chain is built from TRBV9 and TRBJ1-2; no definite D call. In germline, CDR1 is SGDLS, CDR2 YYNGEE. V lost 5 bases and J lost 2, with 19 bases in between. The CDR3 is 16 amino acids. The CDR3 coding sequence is TGTGCCAGCAGTTCCGGGGAGAGAAACTCGAACTATGGCTACACCTTC. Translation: CASSSGERNSNYGYTF.

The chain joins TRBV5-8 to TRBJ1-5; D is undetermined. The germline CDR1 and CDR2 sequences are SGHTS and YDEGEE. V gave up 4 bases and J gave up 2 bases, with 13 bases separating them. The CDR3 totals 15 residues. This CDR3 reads CASSSETVGNQPQHF. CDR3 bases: TGTGCCAGCAGCAGCGAAACGGTAGGCAATCAGCCCCAGCATTTT.

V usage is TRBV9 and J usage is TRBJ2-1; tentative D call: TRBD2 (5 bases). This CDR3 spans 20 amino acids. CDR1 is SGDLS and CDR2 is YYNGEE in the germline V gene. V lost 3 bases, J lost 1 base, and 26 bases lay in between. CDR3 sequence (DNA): TGTGCCAGCAGCGAGGACCCTCGAGCGTTAGCGCTAATTTCCTACAATGAGCAGTTCTTC. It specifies CASSEDPRALALISYNEQFF.

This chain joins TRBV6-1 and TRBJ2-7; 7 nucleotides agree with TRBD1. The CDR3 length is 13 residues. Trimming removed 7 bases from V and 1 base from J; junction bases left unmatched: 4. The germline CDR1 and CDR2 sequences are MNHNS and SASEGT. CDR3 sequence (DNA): TGTGCCAGCACTAAGACAGGGTCCTACGAGCAGTACGTC. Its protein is CASTKTGSYEQYV.

The CDR3 loop reads CASSPIQGYNSPLHF. The DNA of the CDR3 is TGTGCCAGCAGCCCAATTCAGGGGTATAATTCACCCCTCCACTTT. The chain links TRBV14 to TRBJ1-6; D may be TRBD1 (6 bases). This CDR3 comprises 15 residues. CDR1 and CDR2 from the germline V gene are SGHDN and FVKESK. V lost 4 bases to trimming and J lost 4 bases, with 11 bases between them. The variable domain in full, completed from reference TRBV14 and TRBJ1-6, reads EAGVTQFPSHSVIEKGQTVTLRCDPISGHDNLYWYRRVMGKEIKFLLHFVKESKQDESGMPNNRFLAERTGGTYSTLKVQPAELEDSGVYFCASSPIQGYNSPLHFGNGTRLTVT.

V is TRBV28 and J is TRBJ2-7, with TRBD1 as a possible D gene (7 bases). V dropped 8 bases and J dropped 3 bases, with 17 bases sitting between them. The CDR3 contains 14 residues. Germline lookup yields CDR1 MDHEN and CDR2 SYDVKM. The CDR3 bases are TGTGCCAGCGGGGGGCACAGGGGCGGCTACGAGCAGTACTTC. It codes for CASGGHRGGYEQYF.

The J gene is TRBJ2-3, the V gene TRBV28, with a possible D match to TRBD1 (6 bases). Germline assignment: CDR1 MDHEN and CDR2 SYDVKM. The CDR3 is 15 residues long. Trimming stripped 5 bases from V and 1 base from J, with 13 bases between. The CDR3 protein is CASSGLGARTDTQYF. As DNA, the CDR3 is TGTGCCAGCAGTGGGTTGGGGGCGCGCACAGATACGCAGTATTTT.

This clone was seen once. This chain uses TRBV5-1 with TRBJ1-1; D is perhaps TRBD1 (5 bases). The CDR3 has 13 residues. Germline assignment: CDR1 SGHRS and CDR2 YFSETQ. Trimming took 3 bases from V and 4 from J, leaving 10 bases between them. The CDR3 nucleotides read TGCGCCAGCAGCTCCGGGACTCCCACTGAAGCTTTCTTT. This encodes CASSSGTPTEAFF.

This CDR3 is CASSPLGLADYEQYF. CDR3 nucleotides: TGTGCCAGCAGCCCCCTGGGACTAGCGGACTACGAGCAGTACTTC. The chain joins TRBV9 to TRBJ2-7; 11 bases are a match to TRBD2. The CDR3 runs to 15 residues. Germline lookup yields CDR1 SGDLS and CDR2 YYNGEE. V lost 4 bases to trimming and J lost 3 bases; unmatched junction nucleotides: 6.

The CDR3 nucleotides are TGTGCCACCAGCAGAGGCGGGGCAGCCTCTGGAAACACCATATATTTT. Amino acid sequence: CATSRGGAASGNTIYF. The chain has TRBV15 and TRBJ1-3; possible D gene TRBD1, 5 bases. Germline V CDR1 and CDR2: LNHNV, YYDKDF (reference sequence). V was pared by 1 base and J by 0 bases, with 10 bases between. The CDR3 sequence is 16 residues long.